The 20 T cell receptor beta chains below were found in one sample sequenced in a study of STAT5B mutations in CD4+ large granular lymphocyte leukemia (dated by TCRdb to between 2021 and 2024). The method behind the library was the immunoSEQ multiplex PCR assay. Here the immuneACCESS table is served through TCRdb, limited to in-frame sequences with V and J called. Missing clones are a known gap in these copies; in checked studies unresolved V genes cover under half, and the rest lacks a known reason. The sample records 30,000 or so clones, roughly 80% of which are singletons. The biggest ten clones account for about 2% of the sample. Sequencing used CD4+ T cells from blood buffy coats. The receptors come from a human donor in good health.

As for this clone: The junction departs from germline at one end; a sequencing error may be responsible. This chain links TRBV2 with TRBJ2-3, with no clear D. The CDR3 is made up of 13 amino acids. Per the germline V gene, CDR1 is SNHLY and CDR2 is FYNNEI. The CDR3 protein is CASTRENTDAQYF. The CDR3 nucleotides read TGTGCCAGCACTAGAGAGAACACAGATGCGCAGTATTTT.

V and J are TRBV15 and TRBJ1-2, with TRBD1 as a possible D gene (5 bases). The germline V and J ends were trimmed by 0 bases and 0 bases, with 14 bases remaining between them. Germline V CDR1 and CDR2: LNHNV, YYDKDF (reference sequence). This CDR3 has 17 amino acids. This CDR3 is CATSRDWGLTANYGYTF. CDR3 nucleotides: TGTGCCACCAGCAGAGATTGGGGACTTACCGCTAACTATGGCTACACCTTC.

This clone was observed a few times. The chain has TRBV10-3 and TRBJ2-7; D unresolved. CDR1 is ENHRY, CDR2 SYGVKD, per germline. Trimming took off 2 bases at V and 2 bases at J, with 7 bases between the two ends. The CDR3 runs 13 residues. CDR3 loop: CAISERAPYEQYF. DNA of the CDR3: TGTGCCATCAGTGAGAGGGCTCCCTACGAGCAGTACTTC.

The chain couples TRBV27 to TRBJ2-2; 11 positions agree with TRBD1. Germline V CDR1 and CDR2: MNHEY, SMNVEV (reference sequence). Unmatched junction bases numbered 7, after V lost 4 bases and J lost 6 bases. The CDR3 loop spans 16 amino acids. CDR3 residues: CASSYRTGGFSGELFF. DNA of the CDR3: TGTGCCAGCAGTTACCGGACAGGGGGCTTTTCCGGGGAGCTGTTTTTT.

The DNA for the CDR3 is TGTGCCAGCAATCCGGGTCATAATGAAAAACTGTTTTTT. This translates into CASNPGHNEKLFF. V is TRBV2 and J is TRBJ1-4; D uncertain. The V gene's germline CDR1 is SNHLY and CDR2 FYNNEI. The CDR3 is made up of 13 amino acids. Between the trimmed V and J ends, which lost 7 bases and 4 bases, there was a span of 10 bases. The complete variable domain, with remaining parts taken from reference TRBV2 and TRBJ1-4, reads EPEVTQTPSHQVTQMGQEVILRCVPISNHLYFYWYRQILGQKVEFLVSFYNNEISEKSEIFDDQFSVERPDGSNFTLKIRSTKLEDSAMYFCASNPGHNEKLFFGSGTQLSVL.

The V and J genes are TRBV11-2 and TRBJ2-7, with TRBD1 as a possible D gene (5 bases). The CDR3 contains 15 residues. Trimming stripped 2 bases from V and 2 bases from J, with 13 bases between. CDR1 SGHAT and CDR2 FQNNGV come from the germline V gene. The CDR3 is CASSLMIDRTYEQYF. The CDR3 nucleotides read TGTGCCAGCAGCTTAATGATCGACAGAACCTACGAGCAGTACTTC.

This chain connects TRBV7-9 to TRBJ1-4, with D possibly TRBD1 on 5 matching bases. In germline, CDR1 is SEHNR, CDR2 FQNEAQ (reference sequence). Trimming took 8 bases from V and 10 from J, leaving 23 bases between them. This CDR3 contains 15 residues. The CDR3 sequence: CASSGHREGVAKLFF. The CDR3 bases are TGTGCCAGCTCCGGACACCGGGAGGGAGTGGCAAAACTGTTTTTT.

The chain combines TRBV5-6 with TRBJ1-5; D is perhaps TRBD1 (5 bases). The germline V gene encodes CDR1 SGHDT and CDR2 YYEEEE. The ends were cut back, 2 bases at V and 6 bases at J, with 15 bases in the middle. CDR3 length: 15 amino acids. Written as DNA, the CDR3 is TGTGCCAGCAGCTTTGGGGGACTATTATCTCAGCCCCAGCATTTT. It codes for CASSFGGLLSQPQHF. Supplemented by reference TRBV5-6 and TRBJ1-5, the full variable domain reads DAGVTQSPTHLIKTRGQQVTLRCSPKSGHDTVSWYQQALGQGPQFIFQYYEEEERQRGNFPDRFSGHQFPNYSSELNVNALLLGDSALYLCASSFGGLLSQPQHFGDGTRLSIL.

The chain has TRBV5-1 and TRBJ2-7; no definite D call. This CDR3 comprises 15 residues. The ends were cut back, 0 bases at V and 2 bases at J, with 12 bases in the middle. Germline V gives CDR1 SGHRS, CDR2 YFSETQ. For the CDR3, the DNA is TGCGCCAGCAGCTTGGCCGGGCTGGCCCCCTACGAGCAGTACTTC. It yields the protein CASSLAGLAPYEQYF.

The V call is TRBV7-2, the J call TRBJ1-3; unclear D gene. Germline CDR1 and CDR2: SGHTA and FQGNSA. This CDR3 contains 15 residues. Between the trimmed V and J ends, which lost 2 bases and 4 bases, there was a span of 12 bases. The chain's CDR3 is CASSLRGIRGNTIYF. The CDR3 DNA reads TGTGCCAGCAGCTTACGCGGGATTAGGGGAAACACCATATATTTT.

The CDR3 loop reads CASSPQGTGRYGYTF. DNA for the CDR3: TGTGCCAGTAGTCCCCAGGGGACCGGCCGATATGGCTACACCTTC. V is TRBV19 and J is TRBJ1-2; a weak D match, TRBD1 (6 bases). From germline, CDR1 is LNHDA and CDR2 SQIVND (reference sequence). Trimming took 5 bases from V and 5 from J, leaving 18 bases between them. The CDR3 is 15 residues long.

This clone turned up a few times. The CDR3 is CASSPGLANYEQYF. CDR3 nucleotides: TGTGCCAGCAGCCCGGGACTAGCTAACTACGAGCAGTACTTC. The J gene is TRBJ2-7, the V gene TRBV7-2, with 9 positions matching TRBD2. The CDR3 covers 14 residues. Unmatched junction bases numbered 5, after V lost 5 bases and J lost 3 bases. The germline V gene has CDR1 SGHTA and CDR2 FQGNSA.

The chain carries TRBV29-1 and TRBJ1-2; D gene uncertain. Germline lookup yields CDR1 SQVTM and CDR2 ANQGSEA. This CDR3 has 13 amino acids. Trimming stripped 8 bases from V and 0 bases from J, with 13 bases between. Here the CDR3 reads CSTQDSTNYGYTF. For the CDR3, the DNA is TGCAGCACCCAGGACTCTACTAACTATGGCTACACCTTC.

The CDR3 is CASSLSRNQPQHF. The CDR3, as DNA: TGTGCCAGCAGTTTATCGAGAAATCAGCCCCAGCATTTT. V gene TRBV28 combines with J gene TRBJ1-5; D gene ambiguous. V lost 1 base and J lost 4, with 5 bases in between. Germline V gene data show CDR1 as MDHEN and CDR2 as SYDVKM. The CDR3 totals 13 residues. Variable domain in full (rest from reference TRBV28 and TRBJ1-5): DVKVTQSSRYLVKRTGEKVFLECVQDMDHENMFWYRQDPGLGLRLIYFSYDVKMKEKGDIPEGYSVSREKKERFSLILESASTNQTSMYLCASSLSRNQPQHFGDGTRLSIL.

This clone occurred a few times. This chain joins TRBV19 and TRBJ1-5; tentative D call: TRBD1 (6 bases). V was trimmed by 5 bases and J by 4 bases, leaving 18 bases between them. CDR1 and CDR2 (germline): LNHDA, SQIVND (reference sequence). The CDR3 is made up of 16 amino acids. The CDR3 loop is CASSPTDRSANQPQHF. The CDR3 region has the DNA TGTGCCAGTAGTCCGACCGACAGGTCTGCAAATCAGCCCCAGCATTTT. Together with reference TRBV19 and TRBJ1-5, the CDR3 gives the full variable domain: DGGITQSPKYLFRKEGQNVTLSCEQNLNHDAMYWYRQDPGQGLRLIYYSQIVNDFQKGDIAEGYSVSREKKESFPLTVTSAQKNPTAFYLCASSPTDRSANQPQHFGDGTRLSIL.

Only a few counts were recorded for this clone. The gene calls are TRBV2 and TRBJ2-3; D is unresolved. CDR3 length equals 13 residues. The V end was cut by 3 bases, the J end by 4 bases, with 8 bases between. Germline CDR1 SNHLY, CDR2 FYNNEI. DNA of the CDR3: TGTGCCAGCAGTGACCCTGGGGCAGATACGCAGTATTTT. Its protein product is CASSDPGADTQYF.

The CDR3: CASSSRTSGRNTQYF. CDR3 in DNA: TGTGCCAGCAGCTCCCGGACTAGCGGGAGGAATACGCAGTATTTT. The chain recombines TRBV7-8 with TRBJ2-3; 14 bases line up with TRBD2. Trimming cost V 4 bases and J 7 bases; bases outside gene matches: 4. The CDR3 consists of 15 residues. Germline loops: CDR1 SGHVS, CDR2 FQNEAQ.

The V and J genes are TRBV28 and TRBJ1-6; perhaps TRBD1 as D (5 bases). V was clipped by 6 bases and J by 0 bases, with 15 bases between them. Per germline, CDR1 MDHEN and CDR2 SYDVKM. There are 17 residues in the CDR3. For the CDR3, the DNA is TGTGCCAGCAGACCCTCAGGGAGCAGCTCCTATAATTCACCCCTCCACTTT. This translates into CASRPSGSSSYNSPLHF. Full variable domain (rest looked up from reference TRBV28 and TRBJ1-6): DVKVTQSSRYLVKRTGEKVFLECVQDMDHENMFWYRQDPGLGLRLIYFSYDVKMKEKGDIPEGYSVSREKKERFSLILESASTNQTSMYLCASRPSGSSSYNSPLHFGNGTRLTVT.

The chain is built from TRBV28 and TRBJ2-7, with 8 positions matching TRBD1. Germline V gives CDR1 MDHEN, CDR2 SYDVKM. With V trimmed by 3 bases and J by 6 bases, 7 bases remained unmatched. The CDR3 is made up of 14 amino acids. In nucleotides, the CDR3 is TGTGCCAGCAGTTTGCTAGGACAGGGCTTCGAGCAGTACTTC. It specifies CASSLLGQGFEQYF. The entire variable domain, with the rest obtained from reference TRBV28 and TRBJ2-7, is as follows: DVKVTQSSRYLVKRTGEKVFLECVQDMDHENMFWYRQDPGLGLRLIYFSYDVKMKEKGDIPEGYSVSREKKERFSLILESASTNQTSMYLCASSLLGQGFEQYFGPGTRLTVT.

The chain combines TRBV7-2 with TRBJ1-5, with D tentatively TRBD1 (5 bases). Germline assignment: CDR1 SGHTA and CDR2 FQGNSA. The CDR3 loop spans 15 amino acids. V lost 5 bases and J lost 4, with 15 bases in between. The CDR3, as DNA: TGTGCCAGCAGCCTATGGGGGGATAGTAATCAGCCCCAGCATTTT. Amino acids: CASSLWGDSNQPQHF.